This TCR beta chain was retrieved from a study of blood T cell repertoires in COVID-19. TCRdb's copy holds only in-frame clones and misses some; the assay was immunoSEQ multiplex PCR. This sample carries some 50,000 clones, roughly 89% of them seen once, and the ten largest clones take around 2.9%. CDR1 is SNHLY, CDR2 FYNNEI, per germline. The length of the CDR3 is 15 residues. The V gene lost 7 bases and the J gene lost 5 bases, with 20 bases spanning the gap. This clone was observed once. Sequencing was carried out using peripheral blood. The clonotype was recovered from an older man with acute or convalescent COVID-19. V and J are TRBV2 and TRBJ2-5; a possible D gene is TRBD1 (7 bases). Here the CDR3 DNA reads TGTGCCAGCACGCGGGACAGCCTAGGGTCGGAGACCCAGTACTTC. As protein: CASTRDSLGSETQYF.